These 29 T cell receptor beta chains originate from one sample sequenced in a study of blood T cell repertoires in COVID-19 (dated by TCRdb to the early 2020s). The receptor library was made with the immunoSEQ multiplex PCR assay. TCRdb holds this immuneACCESS table with in-frame rearrangements only. Some clones are missing; in checked studies, unresolved V genes explain under half, and the rest has no known cause. The sample table shows 110,000 to 150,000 clones, and roughly 89% are seen once. Roughly 3.9% of the sample is in the top ten clones. The sample consisted of PBMCs or T cells enriched from blood (not recorded which). The receptors stem from a middle-aged man who had recovered from COVID-19.

The chain has TRBV7-9 and TRBJ2-1; D might be TRBD1 (6 bases). The CDR3 runs 15 residues. V lost 3 bases to trimming and J lost 3 bases, with 12 bases between them. Germline loops: CDR1 SEHNR, CDR2 FQNEAQ (reference sequence). The CDR3 DNA follows: TGTGCCAGCAGCTTGAGGGACAACATCTACAATGAGCAGTTCTTC. As protein: CASSLRDNIYNEQFF.

The gene calls are TRBV2 and TRBJ2-7, with 10 bases that match TRBD1. Germline CDR1 is SNHLY and CDR2 is FYNNEI. This CDR3 is 16 amino acids long. The V and J ends lost 1 base and 5 bases, in that order; junction bases with no gene match: 8. The CDR3 loop reads CASSEVVRTGGDEQYF. The CDR3 DNA reads as TGTGCCAGCAGTGAAGTGGTCCGGACAGGGGGTGACGAGCAGTACTTC.

The chain links TRBV28 to TRBJ2-4, with 7 bases aligning to TRBD1. After removal of 2 bases from V and 4 bases from J, the junction contained 2 bases not matched to a gene. CDR1 is MDHEN, CDR2 SYDVKM, per germline. The CDR3 has 14 residues. The CDR3 bases are TGTGCCAGCAGTTTACCAGGGGGAAAAAACATTCAGTACTTC. Translating it yields CASSLPGGKNIQYF.

The chain recombines TRBV7-9 with TRBJ1-5; 10 bases line up with TRBD1. Germline assignment: CDR1 SEHNR and CDR2 FQNEAQ (reference sequence). This CDR3 spans 14 amino acids. After removal of 5 bases from V and 6 bases from J, the junction contained 4 bases not matched to a gene. The chain's CDR3 is CASSRTGGTQPQHF. DNA for the CDR3: TGTGCCAGCAGCCGGACAGGGGGTACTCAGCCCCAGCATTTT.

The genes are TRBV3-1 (or the pseudogene TRBV3-2) and TRBJ1-1, with D perhaps TRBD1 (6 bases). V lost 4 bases to trimming and J lost 8 bases, with 20 bases between them. Germline V CDR1 and CDR2: LGHDT, YNNKEL (reference sequence). The CDR3 runs to 15 residues. The CDR3 here is CASSRSGGRGREAFF. In nucleotides, the CDR3 is TGTGCCAGCAGCCGATCAGGAGGCAGGGGAAGGGAAGCTTTCTTT.

The chain combines TRBV29-1 with TRBJ1-1; 9 nucleotides match TRBD1. Trimming took 5 bases from V and 7 from J; bases not matched to a gene: 5. CDR1 and CDR2 from the germline V gene are SQVTM and ANQGSEA. The CDR3 totals 12 residues. CDR3 amino acids: CSVHRDRVEAFF. Written as DNA, the CDR3 is TGCAGCGTTCACCGGGACAGGGTTGAAGCTTTCTTT.

J is TRBJ2-5 and V is TRBV27, with 9 bases aligning to TRBD1. The CDR3 covers 15 residues. Trimming cost V 3 bases and J 5 bases; bases outside gene matches: 7. The germline V gene encodes CDR1 MNHEY and CDR2 SMNVEV (reference sequence). The CDR3 is CASSFRDRAPETQYF. CDR3 nucleotides: TGTGCCAGCAGTTTCCGGGACAGGGCACCTGAGACCCAGTACTTC.

This chain uses TRBV27 with TRBJ1-2; 8 bases line up with TRBD1. CDR1 and CDR2 (germline): MNHEY, SMNVEV (reference sequence). The CDR3 loop spans 14 amino acids. The trim removed 6 bases at V and 4 bases at J, leaving 7 bases unmatched. The CDR3 reads CASSFDRGGYGYTF. The CDR3 DNA reads TGTGCCAGCAGCTTTGACAGGGGCGGCTATGGCTACACCTTC.

The chain recombines TRBV5-4 with TRBJ2-7, with D perhaps TRBD2 (6 bases). The length of the CDR3 is 15 residues. Germline lookup yields CDR1 SGHNT and CDR2 YYREEE (reference sequence). V lost 4 bases and J lost 2, with 16 bases in between. The CDR3 bases are TGTGCCAGCAGCCCGTTTGGGACTGACGCCTACGAGCAGTACTTC. It encodes CASSPFGTDAYEQYF.

This chain joins TRBV2 and TRBJ1-6, with a weak D call TRBD1 (5 bases). This CDR3 is 13 amino acids long. Between the trimmed V and J ends, which lost 9 bases and 6 bases, there was a span of 12 bases. Germline CDR1 is SNHLY and CDR2 is FYNNEI. CDR3 sequence reads: CASRGVGNSPLHF. CDR3 DNA: TGTGCCAGTCGGGGGGTGGGTAATTCACCCCTCCACTTT.

CDR3 protein: CASSFGQGPRSGNTIYF. The DNA for the CDR3 is TGTGCCAGCAGCTTTGGACAGGGGCCGAGGTCTGGAAACACCATATATTTT. The rearrangement uses TRBV7-9 and TRBJ1-3; 9 bases fit TRBD1. Germline lookup yields CDR1 SEHNR and CDR2 FQNEAQ (reference sequence). The CDR3 has 17 residues. With V trimmed by 3 bases and J by 1 base, 7 bases remained unmatched.

This chain joins TRBV24-1 and TRBJ1-5; 7 bases fit TRBD1. The CDR3 contains 15 residues. Losses at the gene ends were 0 bases for V and 6 bases for J; bases not matched to a gene: 4. Germline V lookup: CDR1 KGHDR, CDR2 SFDVKD. The CDR3 loop reads CATSDLEGAGQPQHF. Here the CDR3 DNA reads TGTGCCACCAGTGATTTGGAGGGGGCTGGTCAGCCCCAGCATTTT.

The genes are TRBV7-2 and TRBJ2-7; 8 bases are a match to TRBD1. This CDR3 contains 14 residues. J gave up 2 bases and V 5 bases, and 5 bases lay outside the gene matches. The germline V gene has CDR1 SGHTA and CDR2 FQGNSA. CDR3 protein: CASSAAGQAYEQYF. DNA for the CDR3: TGTGCCAGCAGCGCGGCGGGACAGGCCTACGAGCAGTACTTC.

J is TRBJ2-4 and V is TRBV27; D not resolved. The germline V gene has CDR1 MNHEY and CDR2 SMNVEV (reference sequence). The CDR3 has 15 residues. V was trimmed by 0 bases and J by 4 bases, leaving 10 bases between them. The CDR3 region is CASSLSVQLKNIQYF. The CDR3 DNA sequence: TGTGCCAGCAGTTTATCGGTTCAGTTAAAAAACATTCAGTACTTC.

This rearrangement joins TRBV29-1 to TRBJ1-1, with a tentative D call TRBD1 (5 bases). Looked up from germline, CDR1 is SQVTM and CDR2 is ANQGSEA. This CDR3 comprises 13 residues. CDR3 nucleotide sequence: TGCAGTGCCAGGGAGGTCATGAACACTGAAGCTTTCTTT. As protein: CSAREVMNTEAFF.

CDR3 nucleotides: TGTGCCACTCAGTTACCGGGAAACACCATATATTTT. This codes for CATQLPGNTIYF. This chain joins TRBV10-3 and TRBJ1-3; D unresolved. CDR1 and CDR2 (germline): ENHRY, SYGVKD. Trimming took 10 bases from V and 4 from J, leaving 11 bases between them. This CDR3 spans 12 amino acids.

The J gene is TRBJ1-5, the V gene TRBV28; D is possibly TRBD1 (5 bases). The germline gives CDR1 MDHEN, CDR2 SYDVKM. The CDR3 is 15 residues long. Between the trimmed V and J ends, which lost 9 bases and 8 bases, there was a span of 23 bases. CDR3 region: CASDVGAGISEPQHF. In DNA, the CDR3 is TGTGCCAGTGATGTTGGGGCAGGGATTTCCGAGCCCCAGCATTTT.

There are a few counts of this clone. The chain links TRBV4-2 to TRBJ1-1; no clear D. The CDR3 contains 12 residues. V lost 0 bases and J 9 bases, leaving 8 bases between the germline ends. The germline gives CDR1 LGHNA, CDR2 YNFKEQ. The CDR3 here is CASSQDQYKAFF. CDR3 bases: TGTGCCAGCAGCCAAGATCAGTATAAAGCTTTCTTT.

As regards this clone: A read error may produce the germline difference seen at one junction end. V gene TRBV7-3 combines with J gene TRBJ2-2; the match to TRBD1 covers 7 bases. Germline V gene sequence: CDR1 SGHTA, CDR2 FQGTGA. This CDR3 region has 16 residues. CDR3 sequence reads: CASSSYRGSNTGELFF. CDR3 bases: TGTGCCAGCAGCTCCTACAGGGGATCGAATACCGGGGAGCTGTTTTTT. Filled out from reference TRBV7-3 and TRBJ2-2, the complete variable domain reads GAGVSQTPSNKVTEKGKYVELRCDPISGHTALYWYRQSLGQGPEFLIYFQGTGAADDSGLPNDRFFAVRPEGSVSTLKIQRTERGDSAVYLCASSSYRGSNTGELFFGEGSRLTVL.

The chain joins TRBV11-2 to TRBJ1-4; a weak D match, TRBD1 (5 bases). Trimming cost V 5 bases and J 0 bases, with 10 bases left between them. The CDR3 is made up of 15 amino acids. The V gene's germline CDR1 is SGHAT and CDR2 FQNNGV. CDR3 in DNA: TGTGCCAGCAGCCTATGGACACCAACTAATGAAAAACTGTTTTTT. Its translation is CASSLWTPTNEKLFF.

This chain joins TRBV5-1 and TRBJ1-2; TRBD1 agrees at 7 bases. J lost 1 base, V lost 3 bases, and 18 bases had no gene match. The CDR3 sequence is 19 residues long. CDR1 is SGHRS, CDR2 YFSETQ, per germline. The CDR3 reads CASSSRTYRGFPYNYGYTF. For the CDR3, the DNA is TGCGCCAGCAGCTCACGAACCTACAGGGGTTTTCCATATAACTATGGCTACACCTTC. Full variable domain (missing parts from reference TRBV5-1 and TRBJ1-2): KAGVTQTPRYLIKTRGQQVTLSCSPISGHRSVSWYQQTPGQGLQFLFEYFSETQRNKGNFPGRFSGRQFSNSRSEMNVSTLELGDSALYLCASSSRTYRGFPYNYGYTFGSGTRLTVV.

This clone was observed a handful of times. The chain employs TRBV6-2 or TRBV6-3 and TRBJ1-5; 7 bases are shared with TRBD1. The length of the CDR3 is 15 residues. V lost 2 bases and J lost 5; bases outside the gene matches: 6. Germline V gives CDR1 MNHEY, CDR2 SVGEGT. Here the CDR3 DNA reads TGTGCCAGCAGTTACCCGACAGGGATTCATCAGCCCCAGCATTTT. This codes for CASSYPTGIHQPQHF.

This clone was observed once. V is TRBV27 and J is TRBJ2-7; TRBD2 matches at 11 bases. V was clipped by 6 bases and J by 2 bases; unmatched bases: 6. Germline V gene data show CDR1 as MNHEY and CDR2 as SMNVEV (reference sequence). The CDR3 covers 15 residues. This CDR3 reads CASRTGTSGTYEQYF. The CDR3 DNA reads as TGTGCCAGCAGGACCGGGACTAGCGGTACCTACGAGCAGTACTTC.

The rearrangement uses TRBV24-1 and TRBJ1-5; weak D call: TRBD1 (6 bases). The V gene lost 7 bases and the J gene lost 7 bases, with 16 bases spanning the gap. Germline CDR1 KGHDR, CDR2 SFDVKD. This CDR3 has 14 residues. For the CDR3, the DNA is TGTGCCACCAGCCGTGGGGGCGGTGGGCAGCCCCAGCATTTT. It codes for CATSRGGGGQPQHF.

For this clone: The sample has other DNA sequences that encode this CDR3 too. The chain is built from TRBV4-1 and TRBJ2-7; D is possibly TRBD1 (5 bases). CDR1 and CDR2 (germline): MGHRA, YSYEKL. CDR3 length equals 13 residues. The V and J ends lost 4 bases and 2 bases respectively, with 9 bases between them. The CDR3 sequence: CASSPGLTYEQYF. CDR3 sequence (DNA): TGCGCCAGCAGCCCAGGGTTAACCTACGAGCAGTACTTC.

The chain uses TRBV2 and TRBJ2-7, with D maybe TRBD1 (7 bases). The germline V gene encodes CDR1 SNHLY and CDR2 FYNNEI. The CDR3 sequence is 13 residues long. Trimming pared 7 bases from V and 3 bases from J, leaving 13 bases between. CDR3 DNA: TGTGCCAGCATGGGTCAGGGGGGCTACGAGCAGTACGTC. It translates to CASMGQGGYEQYV.

The gene calls are TRBV19 and TRBJ1-2; D may be TRBD1 (6 bases). V was trimmed by 4 bases and J by 8 bases, leaving 14 bases between them. The CDR3 has 13 amino acids. CDR1 is LNHDA and CDR2 is SQIVND in the germline V gene (reference sequence). CDR3 in amino acids: CASSRNRDGGYTF. DNA of the CDR3: TGTGCCAGTAGTAGAAACAGGGATGGCGGCTACACCTTC.

The rearrangement links TRBV19 to TRBJ1-6; TRBD1 is a possible D gene (6 bases). The CDR3 has 12 residues. V was pared by 8 bases and J by 11 bases, with 13 bases between. CDR1 and CDR2 from the germline V gene are LNHDA and SQIVND (reference sequence). The CDR3 loop is CASDPDRTPLHF. CDR3 coding DNA: TGTGCCAGTGACCCGGACAGAACACCCCTCCACTTT.

The chain carries TRBV30 and TRBJ1-3, with D perhaps TRBD1 (5 bases). The germline gives CDR1 GTSNPN, CDR2 SVGIG (reference sequence). There are 15 residues in the CDR3. V lost 0 bases and J lost 1, with 10 bases in between. This chain's CDR3 is CAWSVGGNSGNTIYF. CDR3 DNA: TGTGCCTGGAGTGTGGGGGGAAATTCTGGAAACACCATATATTTT.